The rows below give T cell receptor beta chains drawn from one sample of a study of Ad26.COV2.S vaccination and SARS-CoV-2 variants. Assay used: immunoSEQ multiplex PCR; TCRdb lists only in-frame clones, some missing. The table records approximately 400,000 clones, about 90% of them present only once. Sequencing used peripheral blood, obtained after recovery from COVID-19. These receptors were taken from a human donor who had recovered from COVID-19. Both conserved end residues are part of each CDR3. Fields, in order: D gene, V gene, J gene, clone size, CDR3 DNA, CDR3 protein. The D gene is left open where the match is weak. Expanded clones get a size class; other rows say once, few or many, or leave the size out.

NA	TRBV5-5	TRBJ1-1	NA	TGTGCCAGCAGCTTGGAGACACAGGGTGGGGACACTGAAGCTTTCTTT	CASSLETQGGDTEAFF
TRBD2	TRBV3-1/TRBV3-2	TRBJ2-1	NA	TGTGCCAGCAGCCAACTGGAGACTAGCGGGTACAATGAGCAGTTCTTC	CASSQLETSGYNEQFF
NA	TRBV27	TRBJ2-1	once	TGTGCCAGCAGTAGGACCGGCAATGAGCAGTTCTTC	CASSRTGNEQFF
NA	TRBV7-9	TRBJ2-7	NA	TGTGCCAGCAGCTACTTAGGGGCGGGGCCTCCCTACGAGCAGTACTTC	CASSYLGAGPPYEQYF
NA	TRBV29-1	TRBJ1-1	NA	TGCAGCGTTGATGGACAGCTGAACACTGAAGCTTTCTTT	CSVDGQLNTEAFF
TRBD2	TRBV6-6	TRBJ2-3	NA	TGTGCCAGCAGTGCATCGGGGGGGGCGGCAGATACGCAGTATTTT	CASSASGGAADTQYF
TRBD1	TRBV10-1	TRBJ1-5	NA	TGCGCCAGCAGTCTTACAGGGGGTTTACTCCCCCCTCAGCCCCAGCATTTT	CASSLTGGLLPPQPQHF
NA	TRBV6-6	TRBJ1-1	once	TGTGCCAGCACCAGCCCCCGGAACACTGAAGCTTTCTTT	CASTSPRNTEAFF
NA	TRBV5-1	TRBJ2-1	NA	TGCGCCAGCAGCTTAATTCAGGCAAGCTCCTACAATGAGCAGTTCTTC	CASSLIQASSYNEQFF
NA	TRBV7-8	TRBJ2-7	NA	TGTGCCAGCAGGAAGCGGACAGACTACGAGCAGTACTTC	CASRKRTDYEQYF
TRBD1	TRBV5-6	TRBJ2-3	NA	TGTGCCAGCAGCACGGGACAGACACTCTCCACAGATACGCAGTATTTT	CASSTGQTLSTDTQYF
NA	TRBV6-2/TRBV6-3	TRBJ2-5	NA	TGTGCCAGCAGTTGGGGGGAGACCCAGTACTTC	CASSWGETQYF
TRBD1	TRBV9	TRBJ2-1	NA	TGTGCCAGCAGCGTCTCGGGACAGGGGAGTAATGAGCAGTTCTTC	CASSVSGQGSNEQFF
NA	TRBV19	TRBJ1-1	NA	TGTGCCAGTAGTATAGGGCCTAACACTGAAGCTTTCTTT	CASSIGPNTEAFF
NA	TRBV14	TRBJ1-6	NA	TGTGCCAGCAGCCCCAGACATCCCCGTGAGCCCCTCCACTTT	CASSPRHPREPLHF
NA	TRBV7-2	TRBJ2-7	NA	TGTGCCAGCAGCGCCCTGGGGAAGCAGTACTTC	CASSALGKQYF
NA	TRBV19	TRBJ1-1	NA	TGTGCCAGCATTAAGGAGCAGGGAGGTTGGAGCACTGAAGCTTTCTTT	CASIKEQGGWSTEAFF
NA	TRBV6-1	TRBJ2-5	NA	TGTGCCAGCAGTGAAGGCTCAGCAGGGGAGACCCAGTACTTC	CASSEGSAGETQYF
TRBD1	TRBV11-2	TRBJ1-1	NA	TGTGCCAGCAGCTTAGAGGGCAGGGGGGGCACTGAAGCTTTCTTT	CASSLEGRGGTEAFF
NA	TRBV5-5	TRBJ1-4	NA	TGTGCCAGCAGCCAGCAGAGGGCAACTAATGAAAAACTGTTTTTT	CASSQQRATNEKLFF
NA	TRBV7-9	TRBJ2-3	NA	TGTGCCAGCAGCTCCTACGATACAGATACGCAGTATTTT	CASSSYDTDTQYF
NA	TRBV7-9	TRBJ2-1	NA	TGTGCCAGCAGCTTGGGGCTAGCCAGCTCCTACAATGAGCAGTTCTTC	CASSLGLASSYNEQFF
TRBD1	TRBV7-6	TRBJ1-3	NA	TGTGCCAGCAGCTTAGGTGCCGGGACAGTTGGAAACACCATATATTTT	CASSLGAGTVGNTIYF
TRBD2	TRBV4-1	TRBJ2-5	NA	TGCGCCAGCAGCCAAGTCTGGACTAGCGTAAAAGAGACCCAGTACTTC	CASSQVWTSVKETQYF
NA	TRBV6-4	TRBJ2-2	many	TGTGCCAGCAGGGGTACAGGGACCACCGGGGAGCTGTTTTTT	CASRGTGTTGELFF
NA	TRBV12-3/TRBV12-4	TRBJ2-2	NA	TGTGCCAGCAGGGACTACACCACCGGGGAGCTGTTTTTT	CASRDYTTGELFF
NA	TRBV4-1	TRBJ2-7	NA	TGCGCCAGCAGCCAGGACACCTGGGCCTACGAGCAGTACTTC	CASSQDTWAYEQYF
TRBD1	TRBV4-1	TRBJ1-5	NA	TGCGCCAGCAGCCGCGGGACAGGGAGGTATCAGCCCCAGCATTTT	CASSRGTGRYQPQHF
NA	TRBV10-1	TRBJ1-5	few	TGCGCCAGCAGTGGACAGCTGAATCAGCCCCAGCATTTT	CASSGQLNQPQHF
TRBD1	TRBV28	TRBJ2-2	NA	TGTGCCAGCAGTTCGGGACAGGGCAATCCCGGGGAGCTGTTTTTT	CASSSGQGNPGELFF
NA	TRBV7-6	TRBJ1-5	NA	TGTGCCAGCAGCTTGGGGGGAAGACACCGCAATCAGCCCCAGCATTTT	CASSLGGRHRNQPQHF
NA	TRBV18	TRBJ2-7	NA	TGTGCCAGCTCACCATGGGACGGTACCTACGAGCAGTACTTC	CASSPWDGTYEQYF
TRBD1	TRBV19	TRBJ1-1	NA	TGTGCCAGTAGTATAGTACAGGGGGCGGTTGAAGCTTTCTTT	CASSIVQGAVEAFF
NA	TRBV11-1	TRBJ1-1	NA	TGTGCCAGCAGCGCCCATAGGTTGCGGGGCACTGAAGCTTTCTTT	CASSAHRLRGTEAFF
NA	TRBV15	TRBJ2-3	NA	TGTGCCACCAGCAGAGATCGGGCAGATACGCAGTATTTT	CATSRDRADTQYF
NA	TRBV5-6	TRBJ2-1	once	TGTGCCAGCAGCTTGGCCTTGTCAGGGGATGAGCAGTTCTTC	CASSLALSGDEQFF
TRBD1	TRBV9	TRBJ1-1	NA	TGTGCCAGCAGCGAGCCGGGACAGGGAAAAGAAGCTTTCTTT	CASSEPGQGKEAFF
TRBD1	TRBV5-6	TRBJ1-1	NA	TGTGCCAGCAGCCTTGGGACAGGTGCTGAAGCTTTCTTT	CASSLGTGAEAFF
TRBD1	TRBV27	TRBJ1-1	NA	TGTGCCAGCAGTTTACGAGGGGGCTATACTGAAGCTTTCTTT	CASSLRGGYTEAFF
NA	TRBV10-1	TRBJ1-1	NA	TGCGCCAGCAGTGAGGGTACGAACACTGAAGCTTTCTTT	CASSEGTNTEAFF
NA	TRBV7-9	TRBJ1-3	NA	TGTGCCAGCAGCTTAGACAGGGGAAACACCATATATTTT	CASSLDRGNTIYF
NA	TRBV5-5	TRBJ1-1	NA	TGTGCCAGCAGCCTATCTAGGACAGTGAACACTGAAGCTTTCTTT	CASSLSRTVNTEAFF
TRBD1	TRBV6-5	TRBJ1-2	NA	TGTGCCAGCAGCCCCGCAGGGGGCCCTAACTATGGCTACACCTTC	CASSPAGGPNYGYTF
NA	TRBV6-4	TRBJ2-3	NA	TGTGCCAGCAGTGACTCGCCGGGGGTTGGGGCCCTACACACAGATACGCAGTATTTT	CASSDSPGVGALHTDTQYF